These 27 T cell receptor beta chains were all obtained from the same sample, sequenced in a study of naive and memory T cell subsets. Two oligonucleotides, mixed equimolar, formed the beta constant-region primer covering TRBC1 and TRBC2. Ligated cDNA was amplified by four rounds of PCR with nested alpha and beta constant-region primers and SP2. TCRdb itself ran the UMI-ligation and nested PCR reads through MiXCR, one entry per CDR3 protein. The sample lists about 120,000 distinct CDR3 sequences; over 30% were seen once. Source material: central memory CD4+ T cells from blood. These receptors originate from a human donor in good health.

The table lists this clonotype with a few counts. V is TRBV6-6 and J is TRBJ1-1, with D maybe TRBD1 (5 bases). With 6 bases removed from V and 5 bases from J, the gap between germline ends came to 10 bases. This CDR3 comprises 12 residues. Per the germline V gene, CDR1 is MNHNY and CDR2 is SVGAGI (reference sequence). The CDR3 protein is CASRRDQTEAFF. The CDR3 coding sequence is TGTGCCAGCAGACGGGACCAAACTGAAGCTTTCTTT.

The gene calls are TRBV28 and TRBJ2-7; D not resolved. The germline CDR1 and CDR2 sequences are MDHEN and SYDVKM. Trimming removed 5 bases from V and 4 bases from J, with 12 bases in between. There are 13 residues in the CDR3. The CDR3 loop reads CASSAPPTYEQYF. The CDR3 DNA reads as TGTGCCAGCAGTGCCCCCCCTACGTACGAGCAGTACTTC.

The V call is TRBV12-5, the J call TRBJ2-3; D unclear. The CDR3 is 13 amino acids. V shed 5 bases and J shed 11 bases, with 17 bases lying between them. Germline V gives CDR1 LGHNT, CDR2 FRNRAP. The CDR3 protein is CASGPMHKVRQYF. CDR3 in DNA: TGTGCTAGTGGTCCGATGCACAAGGTACGGCAGTATTTT.

This clonotype has a handful of counts. The chain has TRBV6-5 and TRBJ2-7; the D call may be TRBD1 or TRBD2 (5 bases each). The CDR3 consists of 13 residues. Germline CDR1 and CDR2: MNHEY and SVGAGI. Trimming removed 8 bases at V and 3 bases at J, with 14 bases between. The CDR3 DNA reads TGTGCCAGCCACGCAACAGGACTCTACGAGCAGTACTTC. Its translation is CASHATGLYEQYF.

This clonotype was seen a handful of times. This chain links TRBV6-1 with TRBJ2-7, with D perhaps given as TRBD1 or TRBD2 (5 bases each). V was clipped by 7 bases and J by 0 bases, with 13 bases between them. The length of the CDR3 is 14 residues. The V gene's germline CDR1 is MNHNS and CDR2 SASEGT. CDR3 DNA: TGTGCCAGCAAATCGGGACCCAGCTCCTACGAGCAGTACTTC. This gives the protein CASKSGPSSYEQYF.

The genes are TRBV20-1 and TRBJ2-3, with 9 bases aligning to TRBD2. Per germline, CDR1 DFQATT and CDR2 SNEGSKA (reference sequence). The CDR3 covers 17 residues. Unmatched junction bases numbered 11, after V lost 0 bases and J lost 4 bases. This chain's CDR3 is CSARDLGFSGRPDTQYF. The CDR3 DNA sequence: TGCAGTGCTAGAGATCTTGGTTTTAGCGGGAGACCAGATACGCAGTATTTT.

The sample holds a few counts of this clonotype. CDR3 loop: CSARLLGQWDYEQYF. CDR3 in DNA: TGCAGTGCTCGACTTCTGGGACAGTGGGACTACGAGCAGTACTTC. The gene calls are TRBV20-1 and TRBJ2-7, with 7 nucleotides matching TRBD1. Germline V gene sequence: CDR1 DFQATT, CDR2 SNEGSKA (reference sequence). The CDR3 consists of 15 residues. Unmatched junction bases numbered 13, after V lost 5 bases and J lost 3 bases.

This clonotype was counted a few times. J is TRBJ2-7 and V is TRBV7-9; 7 bases align to TRBD1. The CDR3 runs 15 residues. The V gene's germline CDR1 is SEHNR and CDR2 FQNEAQ (reference sequence). Germline trimming cut 1 base from V and 3 bases from J; bases unmatched to any gene: 6. The CDR3 reads CASSLGSGTDYEQYF. The CDR3 nucleotides read TGTGCCAGCAGCTTAGGGTCCGGGACAGACTACGAGCAGTACTTC.

This clonotype has only a few counts. This sequence joins TRBV2 and TRBJ2-3; TRBD2 matches at 7 bases. Germline assignment: CDR1 SNHLY and CDR2 FYNNEI. V was clipped by 5 bases and J by 2 bases; unmatched bases: 4. The CDR3 loop spans 14 amino acids. The DNA of the CDR3 is TGTGCCAGCAGTCTACTAGCGACCACAGATACGCAGTATTTT. Protein: CASSLLATTDTQYF.

The V call is TRBV20-1, the J call TRBJ2-3; 11 bases are a match to TRBD2. The CDR3 is made up of 14 amino acids. From germline, CDR1 is DFQATT and CDR2 SNEGSKA (reference sequence). The V and J ends lost 4 bases and 4 bases, in that order; junction bases with no gene match: 4. CDR3 residues: CSAKGTSGPDTQYF. The CDR3 DNA is TGCAGTGCTAAAGGGACTAGCGGTCCAGATACGCAGTATTTT.

The table lists this clonotype with many counts. The rearrangement uses TRBV20-1 and TRBJ2-7; D remains ambiguous. CDR3 size: 13 residues. V shed 1 base and J shed 1 base, with 8 bases lying between them. Germline CDR1 and CDR2: DFQATT and SNEGSKA (reference sequence). This CDR3 is CSARGQLSYEQYF. The CDR3 DNA follows: TGCAGTGCTAGAGGGCAGTTATCCTACGAGCAGTACTTC.

The chain uses TRBV6-1 and TRBJ2-7, with 7 bases identical to TRBD1. Losses at the gene ends were 5 bases for V and 5 bases for J; bases not matched to a gene: 6. The CDR3 extends over 13 amino acids. CDR1 is MNHNS, CDR2 SASEGT, per germline. CDR3 amino acids: CASSLQDRDEQYF. DNA of the CDR3: TGTGCCAGCAGTTTACAAGACAGGGACGAGCAGTACTTC.

The chain carries TRBV30 and TRBJ2-4; D gene unclear. V lost 4 bases and J 3 bases, leaving 13 bases between the germline ends. CDR1 and CDR2 (germline): GTSNPN, SVGIG (reference sequence). The CDR3 has 14 residues. CDR3 DNA: TGTGCCTGGAATTACGGCTTTGGCAAAAACATTCAGTACTTC. This translates into CAWNYGFGKNIQYF.

The chain carries TRBV27 and TRBJ2-3; TRBD2 matches at 7 bases. The V gene's germline CDR1 is MNHEY and CDR2 SMNVEV (reference sequence). The CDR3 is made up of 15 amino acids. Trimming at V came to 4 bases and at J to 1 base, leaving 5 bases not matched to a gene. In DNA form, the CDR3 reads TGTGCCAGCAGTTCTCGACTAGCTCGCACAGATACGCAGTATTTT. This translates into CASSSRLARTDTQYF.

In its sample, this clonotype was seen once. The genes are TRBV20-1 and TRBJ2-5, with 10 bases aligning to TRBD2. After removal of 8 bases from V and 5 bases from J, the junction contained 14 bases not matched to a gene. CDR3 size: 15 residues. Germline CDR1 reads DFQATT; CDR2 reads SNEGSKA (reference sequence). The CDR3 sequence is CSTEGLAGAGETQYF. The CDR3 DNA is TGCAGTACAGAGGGCCTAGCGGGAGCAGGGGAGACCCAGTACTTC.

This chain links TRBV6-1 with TRBJ1-1; D gene ambiguous. CDR3 length: 12 residues. V lost 6 bases to trimming and J lost 0 bases, with 5 bases between them. Germline CDR1 is MNHNS and CDR2 is SASEGT. CDR3 sequence reads: CASRRMNTEAFF. CDR3 nucleotide sequence: TGTGCCAGCAGGAGGATGAACACTGAAGCTTTCTTT.

This clonotype was recorded a few times. This chain links TRBV4-3 with TRBJ1-3, with D unresolved. CDR1 and CDR2 from the germline V gene are LGHNA and YSLEER. This CDR3 region has 13 residues. The ends were cut back, 3 bases at V and 4 bases at J, with 7 bases in the middle. The CDR3 region has the DNA TGCGCCAGCAGCCAGGGCAGAGGAAACACCATATATTTT. Translated: CASSQGRGNTIYF.

CDR3 amino acids: CASSQDLRTIPNQPQHF. The CDR3 DNA is TGTGCCAGCAGCCAAGATTTAAGGACCATTCCCAATCAGCCCCAGCATTTT. The rearrangement uses TRBV3-1 and TRBJ1-5; D not resolved. The CDR3 runs to 17 residues. V shed 0 bases and J shed 3 bases, with 15 bases lying between them. Germline CDR1 LGHDT, CDR2 YNNKEL (reference sequence).

The V gene is TRBV9, the J gene TRBJ2-5, with a tentative D call TRBD2 (5 bases). V lost 3 bases and J 5 bases, leaving 20 bases between the germline ends. The CDR3 runs 16 residues. Germline CDR1 and CDR2: SGDLS and YYNGEE. The CDR3 region has the DNA TGTGCCAGCAGCGCACCGACCGCGGGCCGTCGGGAGACCCAGTACTTC. Translating it yields CASSAPTAGRRETQYF.

This clonotype rates as medium-sized. The chain links TRBV29-1 to TRBJ2-1, with no clear D. This CDR3 is built from 14 residues. Germline V lookup: CDR1 SQVTM, CDR2 ANQGSEA. V lost 1 base, J lost 2 bases, and 9 bases lay in between. The CDR3 reads CSVEGRITYNEQFF. CDR3 coding DNA: TGCAGCGTTGAAGGGCGAATCACCTACAATGAGCAGTTCTTC.

This clonotype was detected many times. The CDR3 reads CATSPPWTSSYNEQFF. The CDR3 DNA sequence: TGTGCCACCAGCCCCCCGTGGACTAGCTCCTACAATGAGCAGTTCTTC. This chain uses TRBV15 with TRBJ2-1; TRBD2 matches at 7 bases. This CDR3 has 16 amino acids. Germline CDR1 reads LNHNV; CDR2 reads YYDKDF (reference sequence). Germline trimming cut 5 bases from V and 0 bases from J; bases unmatched to any gene: 7.

The CDR3 region has the DNA TGTGCCAGCACGCGAGGCCGGGGAGGCTTAGAGACCCAGTACTTC. As protein: CASTRGRGGLETQYF. The chain is built from TRBV6-6 and TRBJ2-5, with D possibly TRBD2 on 6 matching bases. CDR3 length equals 15 residues. Germline-derived CDR1 and CDR2 are MNHNY and SVGAGI (reference sequence). V lost 7 bases and J 4 bases, leaving 19 bases between the germline ends.

The chain joins TRBV28 to TRBJ1-1; TRBD1 is a possible D gene (5 bases). The V end lost 2 bases, the J end lost 8 bases, and 12 bases lay between the germline ends. The germline CDR1 and CDR2 sequences are MDHEN and SYDVKM. CDR3 size: 13 residues. This CDR3 reads CASSLPSGNEAFF. The CDR3 DNA is TGTGCCAGCAGTTTACCCTCAGGGAACGAAGCTTTCTTT.

This clonotype was counted a few times. This chain links TRBV11-2 with TRBJ2-1; D is perhaps TRBD2 (5 bases). This CDR3 is 16 amino acids long. Germline assignment: CDR1 SGHAT and CDR2 FQNNGV. V dropped 2 bases and J dropped 6 bases, with 17 bases sitting between them. Here the CDR3 reads CASSLISGIFTNEQFF. The CDR3 DNA is TGTGCCAGCAGCTTAATTTCCGGGATCTTTACCAATGAGCAGTTCTTC.

CDR3 coding DNA: TGTGCCAGCACCCCGAGACTTTCCTCCTACAATGAGCAGTTCTTC. Protein product: CASTPRLSSYNEQFF. The gene calls are TRBV11-2 and TRBJ2-1; D gene uncertain. Germline CDR1 reads SGHAT; CDR2 reads FQNNGV. This CDR3 comprises 15 residues. Trimming removed 7 bases from V and 0 bases from J, with 13 bases in between.

The chain carries TRBV7-2 and TRBJ2-7; possibly TRBD1 or TRBD2 for D (5 bases each). CDR3 size: 13 residues. V was pared by 7 bases and J by 2 bases, with 12 bases between. Germline V gene data show CDR1 as SGHTA and CDR2 as FQGNSA. The CDR3 is CASTPGPTYEQYF. Here the CDR3 DNA reads TGTGCCAGCACCCCGGGGCCGACCTACGAGCAGTACTTC.

This clonotype appeared a few times. This sequence joins TRBV3-1 and TRBJ2-7; 7 nucleotides line up with TRBD1. The CDR3 has 11 amino acids. The V and J ends lost 6 bases and 6 bases, in that order; junction bases with no gene match: 2. Germline CDR1 and CDR2: LGHDT and YNNKEL (reference sequence). The CDR3 DNA reads as TGTGCCAGCAGAGGGACAGCCGAGCAGTACTTC. Protein sequence: CASRGTAEQYF.